The 18 T cell receptor beta chains given below trace back to one sample, sequenced in a study of T cells expressing NK-cell markers. TCRdb reanalyzed the 5' RACE reads, giving one entry per CDR3 protein sequence and no DNA. The sample's table shows approximately 440,000 distinct CDR3 sequences. The sequencing input was blood T cells: a sorted CD56 or NKG2C T cell subset, CD4+ or CD8+ T cells, or bulk PBMC T cells (not recorded which). These receptor sequences come from a woman between 45 and 60 years old in good health.

The chain recombines TRBV12-3 or TRBV12-4 with TRBJ1-5; no DNA is available, so the TRBD1 call from TCRdb remains unchecked. CDR3 size: 14 residues. This CDR3 reads CASSYRDRSGPQHF.

The J gene is TRBJ2-3, the V gene TRBV7-6. Looked up from germline, CDR1 is SGHVS and CDR2 is FNYEAQ. The CDR3 contains 13 residues. CDR3 sequence: CASSLALGDTQYF.

This rearrangement joins TRBV2 to TRBJ2-7. CDR3 size: 11 residues. The V gene's germline CDR1 is SNHLY and CDR2 FYNNEI. CDR3 sequence: CASSEAGPQYF.

The chain combines TRBV5-1 with TRBJ2-7; the TCRdb call, TRBD1, lacks DNA for checking. Germline loops: CDR1 SGHRS, CDR2 YFSETQ. This CDR3 is 15 amino acids long. The CDR3 is CASRNRDTVNYEQYF. Using reference TRBV5-1 and TRBJ2-7 for the parts outside the CDR3, the full variable domain is KAGVTQTPRYLIKTRGQQVTLSCSPISGHRSVSWYQQTPGQGLQFLFEYFSETQRNKGNFPGRFSGRQFSNSRSEMNVSTLELGDSALYLCASRNRDTVNYEQYFGPGTRLTVT.

This rearrangement joins TRBV9 to TRBJ1-1; TCRdb's D call of TRBD1 is untestable without DNA. CDR3 size: 15 residues. Germline V lookup: CDR1 SGDLS, CDR2 YYNGEE. This CDR3 is CASSVGQGESTEAFF.

The chain uses TRBV10-3 and TRBJ2-6; TCRdb reports TRBD1, a call that lacks DNA to check it against. This CDR3 is built from 17 residues. Germline lookup yields CDR1 ENHRY and CDR2 SYGVKD. The CDR3 loop is CAALRGQGFSGANVLTF.

The rearrangement uses TRBV29-1 and TRBJ1-4; with no DNA, the TCRdb D assignment of TRBD1 cannot be verified. Germline loops: CDR1 SQVTM, CDR2 ANQGSEA. This CDR3 is 13 amino acids long. The CDR3 sequence: CSVGRQGNEKLFF.

This sequence joins TRBV12-3 or TRBV12-4 and TRBJ1-1; with no DNA, the TCRdb D assignment of TRBD1 cannot be verified. This CDR3 comprises 15 residues. CDR3 in amino acids: CASSARGQGISFAFF.

This chain uses TRBV5-5 with TRBJ2-1; TCRdb's D gene call, TRBD1, goes unchecked for lack of DNA. From germline, CDR1 is SGHKS and CDR2 YYEKEE (reference sequence). CDR3 size: 17 residues. The CDR3 reads CASSILQGSASYNEQFF.

The genes are TRBV5-1 and TRBJ2-1; TCRdb calls TRBD1, which cannot be checked without DNA. This CDR3 is built from 14 residues. Germline values: CDR1 SGHRS, CDR2 YFSETQ. The CDR3: CASYQGGQYNEQFF.

This chain uses TRBV6-6 with TRBJ2-5; there is no DNA to check the TCRdb D call of TRBD1. Germline V gives CDR1 MNHNY, CDR2 SVGAGI (reference sequence). CDR3 length: 12 amino acids. CDR3 sequence: CASGQGQETQYF.

This rearrangement joins TRBV15 to TRBJ2-1; TCRdb reports TRBD2, a call that lacks DNA to check it against. The CDR3 sequence is 14 residues long. Per germline, CDR1 LNHNV and CDR2 YYDKDF (reference sequence). CDR3 in amino acids: CATKTSGRSNEQFF.

V and J are TRBV12-3 or TRBV12-4 and TRBJ1-2; absent DNA, TCRdb's TRBD1 call cannot be checked. CDR3 length: 15 amino acids. The CDR3 loop is CASRPTGSPNYGYTF.

V and J are TRBV20-1 and TRBJ2-1; TCRdb gives TRBD2 as the D gene, but with no DNA this cannot be confirmed. This CDR3 comprises 16 residues. CDR1 and CDR2 from the germline V gene are DFQATT and SNEGSKA (reference sequence). CDR3 protein: CSARDQKLGEAQRQFF.

The chain links TRBV5-1 to TRBJ1-1; the TCRdb call, TRBD1, lacks DNA for checking. Germline V gene data show CDR1 as SGHRS and CDR2 as YFSETQ. The CDR3 is 16 residues long. CDR3 in amino acids: CASSREPDLMNTEAFF.

This chain joins TRBV5-6 and TRBJ2-1; as DNA is missing, the TRBD1 call by TCRdb cannot be tested. In germline, CDR1 is SGHDT, CDR2 YYEEEE. The CDR3 loop spans 12 amino acids. CDR3 residues: CASSLGEQGGFF.

This chain uses TRBV7-2 with TRBJ2-3. This CDR3 is built from 14 residues. The germline gives CDR1 SGHTA, CDR2 FQGNSA. This CDR3 is CASSLGGSKHTQYF.

CDR3 in amino acids: CASSRPGLEAFF. The chain is built from TRBV6-5 and TRBJ1-1; TCRdb calls TRBD1, which cannot be checked without DNA. There are 12 residues in the CDR3. In germline, CDR1 is MNHEY, CDR2 SVGAGI.